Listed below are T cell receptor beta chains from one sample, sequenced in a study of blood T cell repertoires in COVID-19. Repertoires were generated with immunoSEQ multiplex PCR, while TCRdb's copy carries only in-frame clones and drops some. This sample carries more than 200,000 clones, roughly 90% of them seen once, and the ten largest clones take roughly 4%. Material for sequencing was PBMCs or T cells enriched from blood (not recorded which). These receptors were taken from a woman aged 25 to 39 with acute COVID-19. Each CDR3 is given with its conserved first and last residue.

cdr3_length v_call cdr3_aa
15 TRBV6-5 CASSYFIGKSYEQYF
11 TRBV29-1 CSVHRVEGYTF
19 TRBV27 CASSPRWTGGLQGGTEAFF
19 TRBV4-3 CASMRNTSGGPRSTDTQYF
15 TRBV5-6 CASSVDRWMGYGYTF
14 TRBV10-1 CASSADRLGETQYF
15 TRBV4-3 CASSQDSGDNYEQYF
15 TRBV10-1 CASSAQPTSTGELFF
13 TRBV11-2 CASSSQGASEAFF
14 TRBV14 CATKGTVLTDTQYF
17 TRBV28 CASNYYPDSANTGELFF
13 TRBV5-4 CASRGTNTGELFF
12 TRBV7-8 CASSLSEEKLFF
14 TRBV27 CASSLGGGGYGYTF
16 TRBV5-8 CASSRSGTGGGETQYF
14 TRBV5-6 CASSGDRGAGELFF
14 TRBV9 CASSVDGTVYEQYF
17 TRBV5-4 CASSLGILRPGNEKLFF
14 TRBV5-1 CASSLRYRGYEQYF
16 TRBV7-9 CASSPTGTGLIYGDTF
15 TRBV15 CATSRVAGPSDTQYF
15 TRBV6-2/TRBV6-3 CASSYVSGGTGELFF
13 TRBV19 CASSIRTFYEQYF
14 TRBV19 CASSISGGRETQYF
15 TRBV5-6 CASSLTSEGYQPQHF
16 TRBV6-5 CASSYSTGGLNYGYTF
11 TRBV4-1 CASSQERKLFF
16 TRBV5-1 CASSSVESTGGYGYTF
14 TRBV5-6 CASSGTGVSTEAFF
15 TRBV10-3 CAISMTGGYTGELFF
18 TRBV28 CASSFLKTGGSSGNTIYF
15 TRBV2 CASSEAYRDNQPQHF
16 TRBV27 CASSPAGDSGANVLTF
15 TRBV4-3 CASSQYRATGYEQYF
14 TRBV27 CASSSTGGAQPQHF
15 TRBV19 CASSILPGSEWPQHF
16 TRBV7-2 CASSLVAGGTNEKLFF
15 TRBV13 CASSSPGQGNNEQFF
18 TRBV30 CAWNGQGALRSSYNEQFF
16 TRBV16 CASSGPGKKSNEKLFF
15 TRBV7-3 CASSLTSGGAETQYF
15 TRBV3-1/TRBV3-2 CASSLGTVSPYGYTF
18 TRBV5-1 CASTAGTGTLSSGNTIYF
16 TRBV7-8 CASSLVAQGTYYEQYF
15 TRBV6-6 CASSRDRPGANVLTF
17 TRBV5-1 CASSLAIAGGITDTQYF
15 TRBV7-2 CASSPRTVTATEAFF
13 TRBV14 CASSQDRPSEAFF
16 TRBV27 CASTPGRDRGQDTQYF
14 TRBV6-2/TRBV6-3 CASSSGGATDTQYF
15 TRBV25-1 CASSDRQGFYNEQFF
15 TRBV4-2 CASSQGDRATYEQYF